The 18 T cell receptor beta chains below all came from one sample that was sequenced in a study of T cell responses to AZD1222 COVID-19 vaccine. Only in-frame clones appear in the TCRdb table, and some are missing; sequencing was by immunoSEQ multiplex PCR. This table holds fewer than 130,000 clones, 70% to 90% found once. The input for sequencing was peripheral blood, taken on day 0 of AZD1222 vaccination. The receptors stem from an adult in good health.

J is TRBJ1-1 and V is TRBV3-1 (or the pseudogene TRBV3-2); possible D gene TRBD1, 5 bases. Germline V lookup: CDR1 LGHDT, CDR2 YNNKEL (reference sequence). With 11 bases removed from V and 2 bases from J, the gap between germline ends came to 21 bases. CDR3 length: 15 amino acids. CDR3 residues: CACNRGGGINTEAFF. The CDR3 region has the DNA TGTGCCTGTAATAGGGGTGGGGGAATAAACACTGAAGCTTTCTTT.

This rearrangement joins TRBV9 to TRBJ2-5; D gene unclear. The CDR3 is made up of 14 amino acids. Germline CDR1 SGDLS, CDR2 YYNGEE. Trimming removed 0 bases from V and 5 bases from J, with 11 bases in between. In DNA form, the CDR3 reads TGTGCCAGCAGCGTAGGCGATAGCAAGGAGACCCAGTACTTC. Translating gives CASSVGDSKETQYF.

The count of this clone is one. V is TRBV11-2 and J is TRBJ2-7, with D hard to call. CDR3 length: 14 residues. V lost 1 base and J lost 2, with 9 bases in between. Per germline, CDR1 SGHAT and CDR2 FQNNGV. This CDR3 reads CASSLAGGPYEQYF. CDR3 nucleotide sequence: TGTGCCAGCAGCTTAGCGGGCGGACCCTACGAGCAGTACTTC.

This clone was seen once. The chain carries TRBV7-2 and TRBJ1-1; D unresolved. Germline CDR1 and CDR2: SGHTA and FQGNSA. The V end lost 3 bases, the J end lost 5 bases, and 13 bases lay between the germline ends. The CDR3 loop spans 14 amino acids. The CDR3, as DNA: TGTGCCAGCAGCTTCCAATCCTTGGGGACTGAAGCTTTCTTT. Translated, it gives CASSFQSLGTEAFF.

The chain combines TRBV6-5 with TRBJ1-2, with 7 bases identical to TRBD1. Germline V gene lookup returns CDR1 MNHEY and CDR2 SVGAGI. The CDR3 is made up of 14 amino acids. The V gene end was trimmed by 6 bases and the J gene end by 3 bases; junction bases not matched to a gene: 7. The CDR3 DNA reads TGTGCCAGCAGGAGACAGGGTGACTACTATGGCTACACCTTC. Translating it yields CASRRQGDYYGYTF.

V usage is TRBV6-4 and J usage is TRBJ2-1; 9 bases are shared with TRBD2. CDR1 is MRHNA and CDR2 is SNTAGT in the germline V gene. The V segment lost 5 bases and the J segment 8 bases; nucleotides outside the gene matches: 13. The CDR3 is 16 amino acids. The CDR3 region is CASSTAGLARTYEQFF. In DNA, the CDR3 is TGTGCCAGCAGTACGGCAGGACTAGCGAGGACCTATGAGCAGTTCTTC.

The chain carries TRBV27 and TRBJ1-6, with D unclear. The V end was cut by 2 bases, the J end by 8 bases, with 4 bases between. This CDR3 spans 12 amino acids. Germline values: CDR1 MNHEY, CDR2 SMNVEV (reference sequence). CDR3 DNA: TGTGCCAGCAGTTTAAGGGATTCACCCCTCCACTTT. The encoded protein is CASSLRDSPLHF.

The V and J genes are TRBV11-2 and TRBJ2-3; 8 positions match TRBD2. This CDR3 is built from 17 residues. Per the germline V gene, CDR1 is SGHAT and CDR2 is FQNNGV. The V gene end was trimmed by 2 bases and the J gene end by 1 base; junction bases not matched to a gene: 8. CDR3 nucleotide sequence: TGTGCCAGCAGCTTAAACGGGGGGGCCGATGGCACAGATACGCAGTATTTT. Amino acids: CASSLNGGADGTDTQYF.

The chain employs TRBV19 and TRBJ2-5; possibly TRBD2 for D (5 bases). Germline-derived CDR1 and CDR2 are LNHDA and SQIVND (reference sequence). The CDR3 extends over 17 amino acids. V was shortened by 1 base and J by 2 bases, with 17 bases between the two germline ends. The CDR3 DNA reads as TGTGCCAGTAGTATAGTACGAGGCGGGCAAGGGCAAGAGACCCAGTACTTC. This codes for CASSIVRGGQGQETQYF.

V and J are TRBV6-5 and TRBJ1-2, with a tentative D call TRBD1 (5 bases). Trimming shortened V by 4 bases and J by 4 bases, and 13 bases separated the two germline ends. CDR1 and CDR2 from the germline V gene are MNHEY and SVGAGI. This CDR3 has 14 amino acids. As DNA, the CDR3 is TGTGCCAGCAGTTCCGTGACAGATTCCTATGGCTACACCTTC. Translated, it gives CASSSVTDSYGYTF.

The rearrangement uses TRBV29-1 and TRBJ1-1; TRBD1 matches at 7 bases. The germline V gene encodes CDR1 SQVTM and CDR2 ANQGSEA. Germline trimming cut 4 bases from V and 5 bases from J; bases unmatched to any gene: 7. The CDR3 length is 13 residues. CDR3 protein: CSVGRGPGTEAFF. CDR3 sequence (DNA): TGCAGCGTTGGGAGGGGGCCCGGAACTGAAGCTTTCTTT.

The chain links TRBV7-9 to TRBJ2-1; TRBD1 or TRBD2 may be the D gene (7 bases each). This CDR3 has 15 residues. Trimming removed 2 bases from V and 7 bases from J, with 15 bases in between. In germline, CDR1 is SEHNR, CDR2 FQNEAQ (reference sequence). The CDR3 coding sequence is TGTGCCAGCAGCTTATCGACAGGGAGGGCAAATGAGCAGTTCTTC. Protein sequence: CASSLSTGRANEQFF.

V gene TRBV9 combines with J gene TRBJ2-3, with TRBD2 matching over 9 bases. The ends lost 3 bases at V and 2 bases at J; junction bases unmatched: 4. This CDR3 region has 15 residues. Germline V gives CDR1 SGDLS, CDR2 YYNGEE. The CDR3 region has the DNA TGTGCCAGCAGCGAAGGGACTAGCAACACAGATACGCAGTATTTT. Its translation: CASSEGTSNTDTQYF.

V usage is TRBV5-1 and J usage is TRBJ1-6, with D tentatively TRBD1 (5 bases). Trimming removed 4 bases at V and 8 bases at J, with 16 bases between. The CDR3 runs to 15 residues. Germline V CDR1 and CDR2: SGHRS, YFSETQ. The CDR3: CASSLVGVRDSPLHF. The CDR3 DNA reads TGCGCCAGCAGCCTTGTAGGGGTTAGGGATTCACCCCTCCACTTT.

In DNA, the CDR3 is TGCGCCAGCAGCCAAGTCGGTAAGAGTGAAAAACTGTTTTTT. Translation: CASSQVGKSEKLFF. V usage is TRBV4-1 and J usage is TRBJ1-4; D is unresolved. The germline CDR1 and CDR2 sequences are MGHRA and YSYEKL. The CDR3 extends over 14 amino acids. V was shortened by 1 base and J by 7 bases, with 10 bases between the two germline ends.

The chain's CDR3 is CATPPMEQYF. CDR3 DNA sequence: TGTGCCACCCCTCCTATGGAGCAGTACTTC. The chain is built from TRBV24-1 and TRBJ2-7, with D uncertain. Germline CDR1 KGHDR, CDR2 SFDVKD. Between the trimmed V and J ends, which lost 9 bases and 7 bases, there was a span of 9 bases. The CDR3 spans 10 residues.

The J gene is TRBJ1-2, the V gene TRBV29-1, with D possibly TRBD1 on 5 matching bases. This CDR3 is built from 13 residues. CDR1 and CDR2 (germline): SQVTM, ANQGSEA. Trimming removed 2 bases at V and 2 bases at J, with 9 bases between. CDR3 in amino acids: CSVEIQANYGYTF. The DNA for the CDR3 is TGCAGCGTTGAAATACAGGCGAACTATGGCTACACCTTC.

The V call is TRBV29-1, the J call TRBJ2-1, with 10 bases fitting TRBD2. Germline V CDR1 and CDR2: SQVTM, ANQGSEA. V dropped 7 bases and J dropped 9; count of bases not matched to a gene: 9. There are 13 residues in the CDR3. The CDR3: CSGVGTSVSEQFF. In DNA, the CDR3 is TGCAGCGGCGTCGGGACTAGCGTTAGTGAGCAGTTCTTC.